The sequence of this T cell receptor (beta chain) was determined in a study of cytomegalovirus exposure and HLA in healthy donors. Study details: There were over 350 genotyped donors. Of these, about 80% fell in the genetic ancestry cluster associated with self-reported Caucasian donors.

Trimming left V 1 base short and J 10 bases short, with 20 bases between. There are 16 residues in the CDR3. The germline V gene encodes CDR1 SGHTA and CDR2 FQGNSA. The PCR used 60 Vbeta and 13 Jbeta primers. Only in-frame clones appear in the TCRdb table, and some are missing; sequencing was by immunoSEQ multiplex PCR. The sample has about 92,000 clones, about four fifths seen once; the top ten hold around 5.2%. Study results and caveats: A later analysis found most CMV-associated TCR beta chains apparently HLA-restricted. One variant, a missense change in DCLRE1C, was linked in a later analysis to TCR beta V- and J-gene trimming.

Notes on this clone: Its antigen is not identified.

The sequencing sample was made of PBMCs. This clonotype was obtained from a young woman in good health and CMV-seropositive. The V and J genes are TRBV7-2 and TRBJ2-1; no reliable D call. The DNA of the CDR3 is TGTGCCAGCAGCTTAGAGCCCTTAGCCGGGTCTTACGAGCAGTTCTTC. This gives the protein CASSLEPLAGSYEQFF.